This T cell receptor (beta chain) is drawn from a study of blood T cell repertoires in COVID-19. CDR1 SGHRS and CDR2 YFSETQ come from the germline V gene. Trimming at V came to 4 bases and at J to 7 bases, leaving 12 bases not matched to a gene. The CDR3 has 15 residues. Method: immunoSEQ multiplex PCR; TCRdb's copy keeps in-frame clones and lacks some. The data show about 350,000 clones, with around 91% seen just once and about 3.5% held by the top ten. The sample consisted of peripheral blood. The TCR sequence derives from a woman between 18 and 30 years old who had recovered from COVID-19. The rearrangement joins TRBV5-1 to TRBJ1-1; 8 bases are shared with TRBD1. The CDR3 DNA is TGCGCCAGCAGCCTCAATGACAGGGGAGCCTTTGAAGCTTTCTTT. Protein sequence: CASSLNDRGAFEAFF.